This T cell receptor (beta chain) is from a study of blood T cell repertoires in COVID-19. This CDR3 comprises 17 residues. J was trimmed by 4 bases and V by 7 bases; bases with no gene match: 17. Germline CDR1 and CDR2: SGHRS and YFSETQ. Generated by immunoSEQ multiplex PCR, the TCRdb table keeps only in-frame clones and is missing some. The sample records more than 250,000 clones, about 85% being singletons. The sequence came from a man in his late teens or twenties with active or convalescent COVID-19. The V gene is TRBV5-1, the J gene TRBJ2-5; 9 bases line up with TRBD1. Sequencing was done on a sample of peripheral blood. CDR3 coding DNA: TGCGCCAGCGGGTTATCTCCCGGGACAGGGCTACCAGAGACCCAGTACTTC. Translating it yields CASGLSPGTGLPETQYF.